The clone carrying this T cell receptor (beta chain) was detected ten times or more. Its antigen remains unknown. The source of the sample is a study of identical twins. Regarding the study as a whole: A partial confounding effect on zero-insertion analyses could come from invariant MAIT and iNKT cells.

Germline assignment: CDR1 SQVTM and CDR2 ANQGSEA. The length of the CDR3 is 16 residues. J gave up 9 bases and V 3 bases, and 18 bases lay outside the gene matches. TCRdb re-derived calls from the 5' RACE reads in MiXCR, one entry per CDR3 protein. The top ten hold less than 15% of the sample, which has 400,000 to 500,000 distinct CDR3 sequences, roughly 20% seen once. This chain uses TRBV29-1 with TRBJ2-3; 7 bases match TRBD1. Sequenced input: naive T cells sorted from blood. This TCR was recovered from a man over 45 in good health. DNA for the CDR3: TGCAGCGTTGACAATGGGAAGCGAGGGACAGTTTTCACGCAGTATTTT. Residues: CSVDNGKRGTVFTQYF.